The 10 T cell receptor beta chains below come from one sample, sequenced in a study of shared clonotypes between healthy human individuals. Using immunoSEQ multiplex PCR, the repertoire was profiled, and TCRdb retains in-frame clones only, with some absent. The table has 2 million to 2.5 million clones, 90% to 95% seen once. Sample: naive CD4+ T cells sorted from blood. Subset here: CD45RA+ positively selected. The receptors shown here come from a man younger than 35 in good health.

The chain has TRBV5-4 and TRBJ1-3, with TRBD1 as a possible D gene (5 bases). Trimming removed 0 bases from V and 4 bases from J, with 11 bases in between. CDR1 is SGHNT and CDR2 is YYREEE in the germline V gene (reference sequence). The CDR3 loop spans 15 amino acids. This CDR3 reads CASSLDLGPGNTIYF. CDR3 nucleotide sequence: TGTGCCAGCAGCTTGGATCTGGGACCAGGAAACACCATATATTTT.

The V gene is TRBV9, the J gene TRBJ2-7; 8 bases are a match to TRBD2. This CDR3 is 15 amino acids long. V was clipped by 0 bases and J by 3 bases; unmatched bases: 5. Germline V gene sequence: CDR1 SGDLS, CDR2 YYNGEE. CDR3 sequence: CASSVADTSGYEQYF. CDR3 nucleotide sequence: TGTGCCAGCAGCGTAGCTGATACTAGCGGCTACGAGCAGTACTTC.

The chain has TRBV6-5 and TRBJ1-1; TRBD1 agrees at 7 bases. This CDR3 contains 16 residues. J lost 6 bases, V lost 4 bases, and 14 bases had no gene match. Germline CDR1 MNHEY, CDR2 SVGAGI. CDR3 region: CASSFLTSTGLAEAFF. CDR3 sequence (DNA): TGTGCCAGCAGTTTTCTAACCTCGACAGGGCTCGCTGAAGCTTTCTTT.

Note on this clone: A read error may produce the germline difference seen at one junction end. The chain links TRBV6-4 to TRBJ1-6, with TRBD1 matching over 7 bases. The length of the CDR3 is 18 residues. From germline, CDR1 is MRHNA and CDR2 SNTAGT. CDR3 residues: CASSLDVVLGQGGKSTCF. The CDR3 DNA sequence: TGTGCCAGCAGCCTAGACGTGGTGCTAGGTCAGGGGGGGAAGTCTACTTGCTTT.

This clone was counted a single time. This sequence joins TRBV11-2 and TRBJ2-3, with D possibly TRBD2 on 5 matching bases. The CDR3 runs 14 residues. Trimming took off 1 base at V and 6 bases at J, with 11 bases between the two ends. CDR1 and CDR2 (germline): SGHAT, FQNNGV. The CDR3 protein is CASSLGASPDTQYF. In nucleotides, the CDR3 is TGTGCCAGCAGCTTAGGTGCTAGCCCGGATACGCAGTATTTT.

DNA of the CDR3: TGTGCCAGCAGCCCCCCAGGGAAAGAGACCCAGTACTTC. This gives the protein CASSPPGKETQYF. The chain combines TRBV13 with TRBJ2-5, with D possibly matching TRBD1 (5 bases). V was trimmed by 5 bases and J by 3 bases, leaving 10 bases between them. Germline V gives CDR1 PRHDT, CDR2 FYEKMQ (reference sequence). The CDR3 extends over 13 amino acids.

The genes are TRBV5-4 and TRBJ1-2; a weak D match, TRBD1 (6 bases). Trimming took off 0 bases at V and 8 bases at J, with 20 bases between the two ends. Germline CDR1 SGHNT, CDR2 YYREEE (reference sequence). This CDR3 has 16 residues. This chain's CDR3 is CASSLDRYRGAGGYTF. The DNA for the CDR3 is TGTGCCAGCAGCTTGGATCGCTATCGGGGGGCGGGAGGCTACACCTTC.

Of note for this clone: The identical CDR3 is also encoded by other nucleotide sequences in the sample. V gene TRBV18 combines with J gene TRBJ2-7; TRBD1 matches 7 bases. From germline, CDR1 is KGHSH and CDR2 LQKENI. Trimming at V came to 2 bases and at J to 0 bases, leaving 4 bases not matched to a gene. CDR3 length: 15 residues. The CDR3 bases are TGTGCCAGCTCACCAGAGGGGGCAAGCTCCTACGAGCAGTACTTC. Encoded protein: CASSPEGASSYEQYF.

This clone has just one count. The genes are TRBV27 and TRBJ2-7; unclear D gene. Germline V CDR1 and CDR2: MNHEY, SMNVEV (reference sequence). Deletions cut 3 bases from V and 0 bases from J, with 12 bases between. The CDR3 has 15 residues. Here the CDR3 reads CASSLSPAVSYEQYF. CDR3 sequence (DNA): TGTGCCAGCAGTTTGAGCCCAGCAGTCTCCTACGAGCAGTACTTC.

There are a few counts of this clone. This CDR3 is CASSPRTDPYEQYF. Here the CDR3 DNA reads TGTGCCAGCAGCCCACGGACAGATCCCTACGAGCAGTACTTC. This chain uses TRBV7-6 with TRBJ2-7, with a weak D call TRBD1 (6 bases). Germline-derived CDR1 and CDR2 are SGHVS and FNYEAQ. The ends were cut back, 5 bases at V and 2 bases at J, with 13 bases in the middle. The CDR3 is 14 residues long.